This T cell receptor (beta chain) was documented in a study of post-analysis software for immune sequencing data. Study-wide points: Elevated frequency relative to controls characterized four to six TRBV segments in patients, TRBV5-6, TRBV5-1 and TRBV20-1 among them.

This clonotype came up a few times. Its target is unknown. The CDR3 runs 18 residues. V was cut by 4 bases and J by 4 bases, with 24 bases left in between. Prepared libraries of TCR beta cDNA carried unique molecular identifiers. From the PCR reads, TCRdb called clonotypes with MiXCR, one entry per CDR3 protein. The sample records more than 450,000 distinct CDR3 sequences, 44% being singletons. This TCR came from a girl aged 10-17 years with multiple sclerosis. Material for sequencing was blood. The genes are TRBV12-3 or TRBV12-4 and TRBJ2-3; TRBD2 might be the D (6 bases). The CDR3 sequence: CASSSIVRLEVVPDTQYF. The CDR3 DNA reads TGTGCCAGCAGTTCGATTGTGAGACTAGAAGTGGTTCCAGATACGCAGTATTTT.